This entry describes one TCR beta chain. Its antigen is as yet unknown. The source of the sample is a study of shared clonotypes between healthy human individuals. Naivety among CD8 cells was defined by CD45RO negativity and positive CCR7 selection, thereby excluding terminally differentiated effector memory CD45RA+ cells. TCRdb's copy holds only in-frame clones and misses some; the assay was immunoSEQ multiplex PCR. The sample has about 800,000 clones; approximately 97% are singletons. Findings and caveats of the study: Across subsets, estimated richness was generally greater for naive than for memory populations. Inspection by rarefaction showed sorted-subset sequencing to be incomplete despite large depth.

With 6 bases clipped from V and 8 bases from J, the junction kept 20 bases outside the gene matches. The CDR3 has 18 residues. Germline loops: CDR1 MDHEN, CDR2 SYDVKM. The clonotype comes from a man under 40 in good health. Sequences were obtained from naive CD8+ T cells sorted from blood. The chain joins TRBV28 to TRBJ2-3; 10 positions agree with TRBD2. CDR3 amino acids: CASSPGGASGRGIGTQYF. As DNA, the CDR3 is TGTGCCAGCAGCCCCGGGGGGGCTAGCGGGAGAGGTATTGGTACGCAGTATTTT. Complete variable domain (other parts from reference TRBV28 and TRBJ2-3): DVKVTQSSRYLVKRTGEKVFLECVQDMDHENMFWYRQDPGLGLRLIYFSYDVKMKEKGDIPEGYSVSREKKERFSLILESASTNQTSMYLCASSPGGASGRGIGTQYFGPGTRLTVL.